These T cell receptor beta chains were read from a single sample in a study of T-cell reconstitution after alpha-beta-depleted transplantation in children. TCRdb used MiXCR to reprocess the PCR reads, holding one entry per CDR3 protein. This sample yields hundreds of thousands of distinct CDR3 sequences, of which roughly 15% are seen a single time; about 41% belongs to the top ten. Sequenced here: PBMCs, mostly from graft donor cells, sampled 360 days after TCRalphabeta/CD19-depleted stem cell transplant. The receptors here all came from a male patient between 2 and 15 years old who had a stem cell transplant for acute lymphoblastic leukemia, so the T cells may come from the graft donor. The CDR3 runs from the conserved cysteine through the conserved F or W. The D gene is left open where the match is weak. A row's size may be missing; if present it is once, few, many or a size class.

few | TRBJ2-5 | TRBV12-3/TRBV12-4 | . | TGTGCCAGCATCGAGAGTTGGTCCCAAGAGACCCAGTACTTC | CASIESWSQETQYF
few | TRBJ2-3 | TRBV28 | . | TGTGCCAGCAGGGGTATGGATACGCAGTATTTT | CASRGMDTQYF
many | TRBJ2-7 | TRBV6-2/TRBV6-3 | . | TGTGCCAGCAGTTCCCTGGTAACGGGCGCGTCCTACGAGCAGTACTTC | CASSSLVTGASYEQYF
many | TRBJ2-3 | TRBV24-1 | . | TGTGCCACCAGTGACCGGAGAGGACGCCTCACAGATACGCAGTATTTT | CATSDRRGRLTDTQYF
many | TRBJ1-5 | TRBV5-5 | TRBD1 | TGTGCCAGCAGTTGGGGACAGGGGAAAGATCAGCCCCAGCATTTT | CASSWGQGKDQPQHF
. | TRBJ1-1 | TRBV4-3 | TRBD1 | TGCGCCAGCAGCCTTGATGCGGACAGGACCTCTGAAGCTTTCTTT | CASSLDADRTSEAFF
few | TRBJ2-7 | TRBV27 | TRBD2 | TGTGCCAGCAGTTTATCGGGTAGCGGGAGGGCCTTCTACGAGCAGTACTTC | CASSLSGSGRAFYEQYF
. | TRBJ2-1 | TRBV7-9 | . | TGTGCCAGCAGCGTCGGACCTCCCCATTTCTACAATGAGCAGTTCTTC | CASSVGPPHFYNEQFF
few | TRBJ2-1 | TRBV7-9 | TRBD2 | TGTGCCAGCAGCTTAGTGGCGGGAGAGTACAATGAGCAGTTCTTC | CASSLVAGEYNEQFF
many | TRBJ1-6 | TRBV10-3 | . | TGTGCCATCAGTGAGGTAGTGAGCTCCTATAATTCACCCCTCCACTTT | CAISEVVSSYNSPLHF
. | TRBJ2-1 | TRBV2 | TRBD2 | TGTGCCAGCGAGCGGGAGGGCTACAATGAGCAGTTCTTC | CASEREGYNEQFF
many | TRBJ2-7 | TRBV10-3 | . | TGTGCCATCAGCAGCCAGGTTTCCTACGAGCAGTACTTC | CAISSQVSYEQYF
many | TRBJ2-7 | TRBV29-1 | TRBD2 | TGCAGCGTTGAAGGACACGGAGGACTAGCGGGAGGTATACCCTACGAGCAGTACTTC | CSVEGHGGLAGGIPYEQYF
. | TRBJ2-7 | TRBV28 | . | TGTGCCAGCAGTTTAGCCTGGACCACCTCGGGGGAGCAGTACTTC | CASSLAWTTSGEQYF
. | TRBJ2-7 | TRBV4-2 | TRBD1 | TGTGCCAGCAGCCAACTAAGGACAGGGGGCGGCGAGCAGTACTTC | CASSQLRTGGGEQYF
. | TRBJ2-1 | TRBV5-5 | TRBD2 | TGTGCCAGCAGCTTGTCGGCGGGAGTCTCCTACAATGAGCAGTTCTTC | CASSLSAGVSYNEQFF
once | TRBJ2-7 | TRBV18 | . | TGTGCCAGCTCACCACTTCGAATCTCCTACGAGCAGTACTTC | CASSPLRISYEQYF
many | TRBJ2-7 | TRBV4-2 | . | TGTGCCAGCAGCCATTGGTCGGGCGGCGAGCAGTACTTC | CASSHWSGGEQYF
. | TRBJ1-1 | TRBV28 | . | TGTGCCAGCAGTCGGCCTTCGGGGGGAGGAGCGAACACTGAAGCTTTCTTT | CASSRPSGGGANTEAFF
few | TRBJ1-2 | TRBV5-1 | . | TGCGCCAGCAGCTTGGATGGGTTTGGCTACACCTTC | CASSLDGFGYTF
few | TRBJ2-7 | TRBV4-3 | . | TGCGCCAGCAGCCCCTCATACGCCGGGCCTCCGAGGACCTACGAGCAGTACTTC | CASSPSYAGPPRTYEQYF
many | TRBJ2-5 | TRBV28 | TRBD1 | TGTGCCAGCAGTTCCGGACAGGAAGAGACCCAGTACTTC | CASSSGQEETQYF
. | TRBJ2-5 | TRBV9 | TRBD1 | TGTGCCAGCAGCCAGACAGGGCAAGAGACCCAGTACTTC | CASSQTGQETQYF
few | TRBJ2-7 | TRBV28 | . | TGTGCCAGCAGTTTACCGGGGACGGCATACGAGCAGTACTTC | CASSLPGTAYEQYF
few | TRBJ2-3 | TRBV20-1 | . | TGCAGTGCTAGAAAGGGCCGGTATACGCAGTATTTT | CSARKGRYTQYF
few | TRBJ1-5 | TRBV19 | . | TGTGCCAGTAGCTGGACTCCTAATCAGCCCCAGCATTTT | CASSWTPNQPQHF
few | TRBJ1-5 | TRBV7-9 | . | TGTGCCAGCGCACTAGGGTCTGGGACCAATCAGCCCCAGCATTTT | CASALGSGTNQPQHF
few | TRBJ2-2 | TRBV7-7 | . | TGTGCTAGCAGCTTAGCGGAGACGAACACCGGGGAGCTGTTTTTT | CASSLAETNTGELFF
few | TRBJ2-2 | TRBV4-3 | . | TGCGCCAGCAGCCAGCTTACCGGGACATCGGAAAACACCGGGGAGCTGTTTTTT | CASSQLTGTSENTGELFF